This T cell receptor (beta chain) was sequenced for a study of blood T cell repertoires in COVID-19. The CDR3 contains 13 residues. V lost 0 bases to trimming and J lost 10 bases, with 7 bases between them. Germline CDR1 reads ENHRY; CDR2 reads SYGVKD. Data came from immunoSEQ multiplex PCR; TCRdb stores just in-frame clones and leaves some out. The data hold about 240,000 clones, with approximately 90% observed a single time. The sample comprised peripheral blood. J is TRBJ1-6 and V is TRBV10-3; D gene unclear. The clonotype originates from a man between 60 and 70 years old who had recovered from COVID-19. The CDR3 spells CAISESGQSPLHF. The CDR3 DNA follows: TGTGCCATCAGTGAGTCTGGCCAGTCACCCCTCCACTTT.